Sequencing of this T cell receptor beta chain was carried out in a study of beta chain features in type 1 diabetes. Background on the study: The study examined around 100 million sorted cells across all samples.

Comment on this clone: Its antigen is not identified.

Germline V gene sequence: CDR1 KGHSH, CDR2 LQKENI. CDR3 length: 14 residues. The V end lost 2 bases, the J end lost 5 bases, and 12 bases lay between the germline ends. Study conclusions and caveats: VDJ junctions sequenced from type 1 diabetes patients showed fewer insertions and more deletions. Shorter TCRB CDR3s, moderately but significantly so, marked every one of the four CD4+ subsets in Type 1 diabetes patients. Patients and controls would be equally affected if PCR favored shorter templates.

CD4+ naive, central memory, regulatory and stem cell-like memory subsets were isolated by sorting on CD45RO/CCR7/CD25/CD127/CD95/CD27. Reverse transcribing all isolated RNA meant expressed TCRB transcripts were sequenced. The assay was immunoSEQ multiplex PCR, and TCRdb's table has in-frame clones only and misses some. Of some 280,000 clones listed, around an eighth are singletons. Sequenced material: naive CD4+ T cells from blood. The chain recombines TRBV18 with TRBJ1-1; perhaps TRBD1 as D (6 bases). This clonotype originated in a man under 40 with type 1 diabetes. The chain's CDR3 is CASSPTRGGTEAFF. CDR3 in DNA: TGTGCCAGCTCACCAACCAGGGGTGGGACTGAAGCTTTCTTT.